This is a list of T cell receptor beta chains from one sample in a study of shared clonotypes between healthy human individuals. The protocol was immunoSEQ multiplex PCR, while the TCRdb copy is restricted to in-frame clones and leaves out a portion. The sample shows some 1,400,000 clones, roughly 96% of them seen only once. The sequencing input was naive CD4+ T cells sorted from blood. The source of these receptors is a man aged 25 to 40 in good health. CDR3s include the opening cysteine and the closing phenylalanine or tryptophan. The D gene is left open where the match is weak. The size field is filled for only some rows; it gives once, few, many or a size class.

DNA	CDR3	D	V	J	size
TGCGCCAGCAGCCACAGGGAGTCCACTGAAGCTTTCTTT	CASSHRESTEAFF	NA	TRBV4-3	TRBJ1-1	NA
TGTGCCAGCAGCTTGGCCCAAGGCGCAGGGGGCTTGTATACGCAGTATTTT	CASSLAQGAGGLYTQYF	TRBD1	TRBV5-4	TRBJ2-3	NA
TGTGCCAGCAGCCGAAGACGATCCCCGACCTACGAGCAGTACTTC	CASSRRRSPTYEQYF	NA	TRBV4-2	TRBJ2-7	NA
TGTGCCAGCACCCGGACAGGGGCGGATACGCAGTATTTT	CASTRTGADTQYF	TRBD1	TRBV27	TRBJ2-3	NA
TGTGCCAGCTCACCTCCGACACGACTCGGGGAGCAGTACTTC	CASSPPTRLGEQYF	NA	TRBV18	TRBJ2-7	NA
TGTGCCAGTAGTCGAACCGGGGAGCTGTTTTTT	CASSRTGELFF	NA	TRBV19	TRBJ2-2	NA
TGTGCCAGCAGCGCGGCCGCGGGGCGAAATGAAAAACTGTTTTTT	CASSAAAGRNEKLFF	NA	TRBV9	TRBJ1-4	once
TGCAGCGTTGAAGATAGGCCCCAGTACACTGAAGCTTTCTTT	CSVEDRPQYTEAFF	NA	TRBV29-1	TRBJ1-1	NA
TGTGCCAGTAGTATCGCTACTGGACCCTACGAGCAGTACTTC	CASSIATGPYEQYF	NA	TRBV19	TRBJ2-7	NA
TGTGCCAGCAGTTACTTTGCGGGGAAAGCCGAGACCCAGTACTTC	CASSYFAGKAETQYF	NA	TRBV6-5	TRBJ2-5	NA
TGTGCCAGCAGTGAAACCCGGAATCAGCCCCAGCATTTT	CASSETRNQPQHF	NA	TRBV2	TRBJ1-5	NA
TGCACCAGCAGCCAAGAATTCCTAGCGGGAGGGGTGTGGGTCACAGATACGCAGTATTTT	CTSSQEFLAGGVWVTDTQYF	NA	TRBV1	TRBJ2-3	NA
TGCAGCGTTGTGGGGCCCAACGCAGATACGCAGTATTTT	CSVVGPNADTQYF	NA	TRBV29-1	TRBJ2-3	NA
TGTGCCAGCAGCCCACTAGCGGAGTTGTACAATGAGCAGTTCTTC	CASSPLAELYNEQFF	TRBD2	TRBV5-4	TRBJ2-1	NA
TGTGCCAGCAGCCCCGACAGTAGCACTGAAGCTTTCTTT	CASSPDSSTEAFF	NA	TRBV7-3	TRBJ1-1	once
TGTGCCAGCAGCTTAACGCTCCCAGGAGCTGGGTACTTC	CASSLTLPGAGYF	NA	TRBV7-6	TRBJ2-5	NA
TGCAGCGTCCTGACAGGGGCAAACTATGGCTACACCTTC	CSVLTGANYGYTF	TRBD1	TRBV29-1	TRBJ1-2	NA
TGTGCCAGCTCACCTGGCCGTCAGGGGGCAGCAGATACGCAGTATTTT	CASSPGRQGAADTQYF	TRBD1	TRBV18	TRBJ2-3	once
TGTGCCAGTAGGGTGCGGGAGCCCACCGGGGAGCTGTTTTTT	CASRVREPTGELFF	TRBD2	TRBV19	TRBJ2-2	NA
TGTGCCAGTAGTGGCCGGGCGGTGATGAACACTGAAGCTTTCTTT	CASSGRAVMNTEAFF	NA	TRBV19	TRBJ1-1	NA
TGTGCCAGTAGTATGAGAGCGGGAGTGTCCAACGAGCAGTACTTC	CASSMRAGVSNEQYF	TRBD2	TRBV19	TRBJ2-7	NA
TGTGCCAGCTCACCACTCCCGCCGGGTGAGGATCAGCCCCAGCATTTT	CASSPLPPGEDQPQHF	NA	TRBV18	TRBJ1-5	NA
TGTGCCAGCTCACCGCGGCGGGACAACACCGGGGAGCTGTTTTTT	CASSPRRDNTGELFF	NA	TRBV18	TRBJ2-2	NA
TGTGCCAGTAGTATCAACCGCCGTGGCAATCAGCCCCAGCATTTT	CASSINRRGNQPQHF	NA	TRBV19	TRBJ1-5	once
TGTGCCAGCAGCTTGGCGGGGACAGATACGCAGTATTTT	CASSLAGTDTQYF	NA	TRBV5-8	TRBJ2-3	NA
TGTGCCAGCAGCCTACAAGGACAGAACAATGAGCAGTTCTTC	CASSLQGQNNEQFF	NA	TRBV6-6	TRBJ2-1	NA
TGTGCCAGCAGCAAAGACAGGAAACTCCAAGAGACCCAGTACTTC	CASSKDRKLQETQYF	NA	TRBV21-1	TRBJ2-5	NA
TGTGCCAGCAGCCGCAAGACTTCCCAAGGATTATACGAGCAGTACTTC	CASSRKTSQGLYEQYF	NA	TRBV4-2	TRBJ2-7	once
TGTGCCAGCAGTTACAGGGGGCGCGAGCAGTACTTC	CASSYRGREQYF	TRBD1	TRBV6-5	TRBJ2-7	NA
TGTGCCAGCAGCTTGGTCTCCGGACTAGACGAGCAGTACTTC	CASSLVSGLDEQYF	TRBD2	TRBV5-5	TRBJ2-7	NA
TGTGCCAGCAGTTATGAGGATGAGCAGTTCTTC	CASSYEDEQFF	NA	TRBV6-6	TRBJ2-1	NA
TGTGCCAGCAGCTTGGTACGCGTTGACTACGAGCAGTACTTC	CASSLVRVDYEQYF	NA	TRBV7-2	TRBJ2-7	NA
TGTGCCAGCAGCCGCGGGAACGAGCAGTACTTC	CASSRGNEQYF	NA	TRBV6-5	TRBJ2-7	NA
TGTGCCAGCTCACCATCATTTCAGGGGGGTACTGAAGCTTTCTTT	CASSPSFQGGTEAFF	TRBD1	TRBV18	TRBJ1-1	NA
TGCAGCGTTGAAGATCCCGGGGGCGCGGGGCTTTTGAACACTGAAGCTTTCTTT	CSVEDPGGAGLLNTEAFF	NA	TRBV29-1	TRBJ1-1	NA
TGTGCCAGCAGCTTGAACGGGCAGGGTTCTGAGCAGTTCTTC	CASSLNGQGSEQFF	NA	TRBV11-3	TRBJ2-1	NA
TGTGCCAGCAGCCAATTTCGGGACTTGTCCTACAATGAGCAGTTCTTC	CASSQFRDLSYNEQFF	NA	TRBV4-2	TRBJ2-1	NA
TGTGCCAGCAGTTCTTCCGGGGCCCCAAACTACGAGCAGTACTTC	CASSSSGAPNYEQYF	NA	TRBV6-6	TRBJ2-7	NA
TGTGCCAGCAGCGTAGTCGGGGACAGGGGTTACGAGCAGTACTTC	CASSVVGDRGYEQYF	TRBD1	TRBV9	TRBJ2-7	NA
TGCGCCAGCTCTCCGGGACTAGCGGGAGGTCGCTCCTACGAGCAGTACTTC	CASSPGLAGGRSYEQYF	TRBD2	TRBV23-1	TRBJ2-7	few
TGTGCCAGCAGCTCCGACAGAACCTACGAGCAGTACTTC	CASSSDRTYEQYF	NA	TRBV14	TRBJ2-7	NA
TGTGCCAGCAGCTTGGGGCTAGCCGCCCCCTACGAGCAGTACTTC	CASSLGLAAPYEQYF	NA	TRBV5-4	TRBJ2-7	once
TGTGCCAGCAGCCGGAAGACAGGGATAAGGGAAAAACTGTTTTTT	CASSRKTGIREKLFF	TRBD1	TRBV5-6	TRBJ1-4	NA
TGTGCCAGCACCTCGCGTAATCAGCCCCAGCATTTT	CASTSRNQPQHF	NA	TRBV28	TRBJ1-5	once
TGCGCCAGCAGGGGGATTCTGGGGACAGATACGCAGTATTTT	CASRGILGTDTQYF	NA	TRBV5-1	TRBJ2-3	NA
TGTGCCAGTAGTCCCAAACCGGGACAGGGTGGGTCCTACGAGCAGTACTTC	CASSPKPGQGGSYEQYF	TRBD1	TRBV19	TRBJ2-7	NA
TGTGCCAGCTCAAATTCAGGTTACACTGAAGCTTTCTTT	CASSNSGYTEAFF	NA	TRBV18	TRBJ1-1	NA
TGTGCCAGCAGCTCCCAGTCCGCGAGAGCCTTAAATGAGCAGTTCTTC	CASSSQSARALNEQFF	NA	TRBV5-8	TRBJ2-1	NA
TGTGCCAGCAGCTTAGCCGGGACAAGTACTTTCGAGCAGTACTTC	CASSLAGTSTFEQYF	NA	TRBV7-2	TRBJ2-7	NA
TGTGCCAGCAGCCGAGGGACTAGCGGGAGCCCAGTCACAGATACGCAGTATTTT	CASSRGTSGSPVTDTQYF	TRBD2	TRBV11-3	TRBJ2-3	NA
TGCAGCGTTGAAGGCACAGAGCCCTCTAACTATGGCTACACCTTC	CSVEGTEPSNYGYTF	NA	TRBV29-1	TRBJ1-2	once
TGTGCCAGCAGCTTAGGGATATACTTCACAGGGGGCGACACCGGGGAGCTGTTTTTT	CASSLGIYFTGGDTGELFF	TRBD1	TRBV11-3	TRBJ2-2	NA
TGTGCCAGCAGCTTAGTCGCCAGGACCACGATCCCAGAGACCCAGTACTTC	CASSLVARTTIPETQYF	NA	TRBV7-9	TRBJ2-5	NA